This T cell receptor (beta chain) was retrieved from a study of cytomegalovirus exposure and HLA in healthy donors. Trimming cost V 4 bases and J 5 bases; bases outside gene matches: 9. CDR3 length equals 16 residues. The germline V gene has CDR1 LNHDA and CDR2 SQIVND (reference sequence). Researchers ran the PCR with 60 Vbeta and 13 Jbeta primers. The repertoire was sequenced with immunoSEQ multiplex PCR; TCRdb's copy has only in-frame clones and lacks some. The table includes about 150,000 clones, about 85% detected once. The sequence was collected from a boy under 10 years old in good health and CMV-seronegative. The sequenced sample was PBMCs. The V call is TRBV19, the J call TRBJ2-3, with 10 bases that match TRBD1. The CDR3 region is CASSKDRGSDLDTQYF. CDR3 in DNA: TGTGCCAGTAGTAAGGACAGGGGGTCTGACTTAGATACGCAGTATTTT.